This entry lists 6 T cell receptor beta chains sequenced from one sample in a study of shared clonotypes between healthy human individuals. Method: immunoSEQ multiplex PCR; TCRdb's copy keeps in-frame clones and lacks some. Of approximately 1,500,000 clones detected, roughly 96% appear once; the ten largest clones hold approximately 1.1%. Sequencing was carried out using naive CD4+ T cells sorted from blood. Described subset: CD45RA+ positively selected. These receptors were taken from a man younger than 40 in good health.

CDR3 coding DNA: TGTGCCAGCAGCTTCATGGGCAGAACACAAGAATATGGCTACACCTTC. It codes for CASSFMGRTQEYGYTF. The V and J genes are TRBV6-6 and TRBJ1-2; D uncertain. Germline CDR1 and CDR2: MNHNY and SVGAGI (reference sequence). The CDR3 contains 16 residues. V gave up 6 bases and J gave up 5 bases, with 22 bases separating them.

V is TRBV6-6 and J is TRBJ1-1, with D possibly being TRBD1 (6 bases). Germline CDR1 MNHNY, CDR2 SVGAGI (reference sequence). The CDR3 contains 15 residues. The V and J ends lost 5 bases and 1 base respectively, with 14 bases between them. The CDR3 loop is CASSTRDTKNTEAFF. CDR3 nucleotides: TGTGCCAGCAGTACCCGGGACACGAAGAACACTGAAGCTTTCTTT.

This chain connects TRBV27 to TRBJ2-5, with 9 bases aligning to TRBD1. Germline assignment: CDR1 MNHEY and CDR2 SMNVEV (reference sequence). The CDR3 runs 20 residues. V lost 2 bases to trimming and J lost 2 bases; unmatched junction nucleotides: 18. The CDR3 region is CASSLGPPPRQGGPQETQYF. Written as DNA, the CDR3 is TGTGCCAGCAGTTTAGGGCCACCCCCCCGACAGGGGGGACCTCAAGAGACCCAGTACTTC.

This chain connects TRBV19 to TRBJ1-2; a weak D match, TRBD1 (5 bases). Deletions cut 9 bases from V and 4 bases from J, with 15 bases between. This CDR3 has 13 residues. From germline, CDR1 is LNHDA and CDR2 SQIVND (reference sequence). This CDR3 reads CASNRDAFYGYTF. CDR3 nucleotide sequence: TGTGCCAGCAACCGGGACGCATTCTATGGCTACACCTTC.

This chain connects TRBV9 to TRBJ2-1, with D hard to call. Germline lookup yields CDR1 SGDLS and CDR2 YYNGEE. The CDR3 spans 11 residues. V shed 3 bases and J shed 8 bases, with 6 bases lying between them. This CDR3 reads CASSALDEQFF. The CDR3 DNA sequence: TGTGCCAGCAGCGCACTTGATGAGCAGTTCTTC.

The V and J genes are TRBV5-1 and TRBJ2-1; 7 bases fit TRBD2. V lost 4 bases, J lost 6 bases, and 16 bases stayed unmatched. CDR1 is SGHRS, CDR2 YFSETQ, per germline. The CDR3 sequence is 17 residues long. CDR3 in amino acids: CASSAPSWEGPPNEQFF. CDR3 DNA sequence: TGCGCCAGCAGCGCTCCCTCTTGGGAGGGCCCCCCCAATGAGCAGTTCTTC.